These 11 T cell receptor beta chains were all obtained from the same sample, sequenced in a study of PD-L1 blockade in urothelial cancer. Time point of the sample: peripheral blood 6 weeks after treatment start. Clones were read by immunoSEQ multiplex PCR, and TCRdb kept only the in-frame ones, dropping some. The sample includes 120,000 or so clones, about 84% of them seen just once. This specimen was PBMCs, taken around atezolizumab (anti-PD-L1) treatment. The receptors originated from a middle-aged man with urothelial cancer.

V is TRBV9 and J is TRBJ1-4; D uncertain. Germline V gene lookup returns CDR1 SGDLS and CDR2 YYNGEE. V lost 1 base, J lost 0 bases, and 7 bases lay in between. This CDR3 contains 15 residues. This chain's CDR3 is CASSVHEATNEKLFF. Here the CDR3 DNA reads TGTGCCAGCAGCGTACATGAGGCAACTAATGAAAAACTGTTTTTT.

This clone was seen a single time. The chain recombines TRBV5-6 with TRBJ2-1, with D maybe TRBD2 (5 bases). Between the trimmed V and J ends, which lost 6 bases and 4 bases, there was a span of 14 bases. The germline V gene encodes CDR1 SGHDT and CDR2 YYEEEE. CDR3 length: 14 residues. Written as DNA, the CDR3 is TGTGCCAGCACTCTGGGAGTAGGATACAATGAGCAGTTCTTC. Its translation is CASTLGVGYNEQFF.

V gene TRBV7-9 combines with J gene TRBJ1-1; D is unresolved. Germline V lookup: CDR1 SEHNR, CDR2 FQNEAQ (reference sequence). Trimming pared 6 bases from V and 0 bases from J, leaving 14 bases between. The CDR3 spans 15 residues. CDR3 protein: CASSEALGVNTEAFF. The CDR3, as DNA: TGTGCCAGCAGTGAAGCGCTGGGAGTGAACACTGAAGCTTTCTTT. The variable domain in full, completed from reference TRBV7-9 and TRBJ1-1, reads DTGVSQNPRHKITKRGQNVTFRCDPISEHNRLYWYRQTLGQGPEFLTYFQNEAQLEKSRLLSDRFSAERPKGSFSTLEIQRTEQGDSAMYLCASSEALGVNTEAFFGQGTRLTVV.

The rearrangement joins TRBV2 to TRBJ2-7, with D maybe TRBD1 (6 bases). Trimming removed 10 bases at V and 3 bases at J, with 16 bases between. The V gene's germline CDR1 is SNHLY and CDR2 FYNNEI. The CDR3 length is 13 residues. CDR3 nucleotide sequence: TGTGCCATCACGACAGGAGGAAACTACGAGCAGTACTTC. Residues: CAITTGGNYEQYF.

The chain carries TRBV30 and TRBJ2-2, with a possible D match to TRBD2 (6 bases). Germline values: CDR1 GTSNPN, CDR2 SVGIG (reference sequence). Trimming pared 8 bases from V and 5 bases from J, leaving 15 bases between. The CDR3 length is 13 residues. The CDR3 sequence: CARRGGTTGELFF. The CDR3 nucleotides read TGTGCCCGTAGAGGCGGGACGACCGGGGAGCTGTTTTTT. Full variable domain (rest looked up from reference TRBV30 and TRBJ2-2): SQTIHQWPATLVQPVGSPLSLECTVEGTSNPNLYWYRQAAGRGLQLLFYSVGIGQISSEVPQNLSASRPQDRQFILSSKKLLLSDSGFYLCARRGGTTGELFFGEGSRLTVL.

V usage is TRBV27 and J usage is TRBJ1-1; TRBD1 matches 8 bases. The J segment lost 0 bases and the V segment lost 5 bases, leaving 11 bases of the junction unmatched. The CDR3 runs to 17 residues. CDR1 MNHEY and CDR2 SMNVEV come from the germline V gene (reference sequence). CDR3 amino acids: CASSKHLTGEVNTEAFF. CDR3 in DNA: TGTGCCAGCAGTAAACACTTGACAGGGGAAGTGAACACTGAAGCTTTCTTT.

The chain joins TRBV6-1 to TRBJ1-2; D might be TRBD1 (5 bases). The germline V gene has CDR1 MNHNS and CDR2 SASEGT. V gave up 8 bases and J gave up 3 bases, with 10 bases separating them. This CDR3 region has 12 residues. The CDR3 coding sequence is TGTGCCAGCCACAAAGGGGACTATGGCTACACCTTC. This translates into CASHKGDYGYTF.

The CDR3 region is CASSQSQEAYEQYF. DNA for the CDR3: TGTGCCAGCAGCCAGTCTCAGGAGGCCTACGAGCAGTACTTC. V and J are TRBV16 and TRBJ2-7; D might be TRBD2 (5 bases). The V gene's germline CDR1 is KGHSY and CDR2 FQNENV. V was pared by 3 bases and J by 2 bases, with 11 bases between. The CDR3 totals 14 residues.

This clone has only one observation. This sequence joins TRBV7-2 and TRBJ1-2, with 7 positions matching TRBD1. Germline assignment: CDR1 SGHTA and CDR2 FQGNSA. This CDR3 region has 15 residues. Trimming cost V 5 bases and J 8 bases; bases outside gene matches: 14. Here the CDR3 reads CASSLPRDRQNGYTF. CDR3 DNA sequence: TGTGCCAGCAGCCTACCTCGGGACAGACAGAACGGCTACACCTTC.

The sample holds one count of this clone. The chain is built from TRBV29-1 and TRBJ1-2, with D maybe TRBD1 (5 bases). The ends were cut back, 4 bases at V and 8 bases at J, with 11 bases in the middle. CDR1 and CDR2 from the germline V gene are SQVTM and ANQGSEA. CDR3 length: 11 amino acids. CDR3 residues: CSVASGWGYTF. The CDR3 region has the DNA TGCAGCGTTGCTTCAGGGTGGGGCTACACCTTC.

The V call is TRBV6-1, the J call TRBJ2-7; D not resolved. V gave up 6 bases and J gave up 2 bases, with 14 bases separating them. Germline V lookup: CDR1 MNHNS, CDR2 SASEGT. The CDR3 covers 14 residues. CDR3 region: CASRIQDFTYEQYF. CDR3 nucleotide sequence: TGTGCCAGCAGGATTCAGGATTTTACCTACGAGCAGTACTTC.